The sequence of this TCR beta chain was determined in a study of beta chain features in type 1 diabetes. Overall study context: Patients were similar to healthy donors in age and gender (as well as in cell yields). Study conclusions and caveats: A closer apparent resemblance between naive, central memory and Treg TCRB repertoires was seen in patients than in healthy donors. A potential PCR bias toward shorter templates would be equal in patient and control samples.

cDNA synthesis used the whole RNA isolate, giving expressed TCRB sequences. Sequencing used immunoSEQ multiplex PCR; TCRdb keeps in-frame clones, though not all of them. The repertoire consists of hundreds of thousands of clones, with under 70% occurring once and the leading ten covering 0.053%. The germline CDR1 and CDR2 sequences are LGHNA and YSLEER. The CDR3 runs to 17 residues. J gave up 2 bases and V 0 bases, and 6 bases lay outside the gene matches. A CD45RO/CCR7/CD25/CD127/CD95/CD27 panel sorted naive, central memory, regulatory and stem cell-like memory CD4+ cells. As concerns this clone: What it recognizes is unknown.

The chain couples TRBV4-3 to TRBJ2-7; 11 nucleotides line up with TRBD2. What was sequenced was naive CD4+ T cells from blood. The receptor comes from a man aged 30 to 45 in good health. In nucleotides, the CDR3 is TGCGCCAGCAGCCAAGAGGTGGGGACTAGCGGACCCTACGAGCAGTACTTC. It codes for CASSQEVGTSGPYEQYF.